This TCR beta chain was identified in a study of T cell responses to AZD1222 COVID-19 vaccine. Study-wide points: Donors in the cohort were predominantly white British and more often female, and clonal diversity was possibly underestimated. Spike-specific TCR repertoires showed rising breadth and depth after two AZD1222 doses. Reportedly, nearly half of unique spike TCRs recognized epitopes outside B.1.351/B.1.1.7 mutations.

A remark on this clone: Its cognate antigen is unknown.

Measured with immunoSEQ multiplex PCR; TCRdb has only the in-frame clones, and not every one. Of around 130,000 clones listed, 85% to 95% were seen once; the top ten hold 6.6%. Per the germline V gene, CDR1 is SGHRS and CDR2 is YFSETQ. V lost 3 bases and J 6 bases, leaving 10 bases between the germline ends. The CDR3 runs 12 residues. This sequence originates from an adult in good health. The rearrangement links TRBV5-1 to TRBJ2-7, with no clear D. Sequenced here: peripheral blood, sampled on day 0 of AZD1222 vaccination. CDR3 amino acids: CASSSGPAEQYF. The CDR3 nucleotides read TGCGCCAGCAGCTCTGGCCCGGCCGAGCAGTACTTC.